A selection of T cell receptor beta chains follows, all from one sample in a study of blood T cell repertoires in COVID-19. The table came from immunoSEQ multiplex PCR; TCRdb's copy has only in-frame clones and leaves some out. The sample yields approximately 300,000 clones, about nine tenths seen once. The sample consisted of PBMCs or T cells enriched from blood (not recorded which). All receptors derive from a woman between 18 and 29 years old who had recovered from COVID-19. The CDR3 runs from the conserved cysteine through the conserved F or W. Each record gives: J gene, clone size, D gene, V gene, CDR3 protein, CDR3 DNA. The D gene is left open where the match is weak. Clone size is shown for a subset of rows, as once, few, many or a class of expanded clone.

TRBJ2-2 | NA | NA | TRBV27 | CASSSNTGELFF | TGTGCCAGCAGTTCTAACACCGGGGAGCTGTTTTTT
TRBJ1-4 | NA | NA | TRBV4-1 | CASSQESGETNEKLFF | TGCGCCAGCAGCCAAGAGAGTGGGGAGACTAATGAAAAACTGTTTTTT
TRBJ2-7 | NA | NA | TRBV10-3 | CAISESGGYEQYF | TGTGCCATCAGTGAGTCGGGGGGCTACGAGCAGTACTTC
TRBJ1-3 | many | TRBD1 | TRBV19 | CASSITRWDRGQNSGNTIYF | TGTGCCAGTAGTATCACCCGCTGGGACAGGGGACAAAACTCTGGAAACACCATATATTTT
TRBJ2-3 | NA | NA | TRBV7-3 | CASSFLANTDTQYF | TGTGCCAGCAGCTTTTTAGCGAATACAGATACGCAGTATTTT
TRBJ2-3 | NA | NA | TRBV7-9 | CASSPIRGDRSTDTQYF | TGTGCCAGCAGCCCAATACGGGGGGACAGGAGCACAGATACGCAGTATTTT
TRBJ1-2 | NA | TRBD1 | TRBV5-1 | CASTDRGLLCGYTF | TGCGCCAGTACGGACAGGGGGCTTTTGTGTGGCTACACCTTC
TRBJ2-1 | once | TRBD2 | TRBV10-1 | CASSESIAGGDEQFF | TGCGCCAGCAGTGAGTCAATAGCGGGGGGCGATGAGCAGTTCTTC
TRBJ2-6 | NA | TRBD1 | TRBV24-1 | CATSDVPGQGSSGANVLTF | TGTGCCACCAGTGATGTGCCGGGACAGGGTAGCTCTGGGGCCAACGTCCTGACTTTC
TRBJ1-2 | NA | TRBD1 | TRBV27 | CASSLSGTVGYTF | TGTGCCAGCAGTTTATCCGGGACAGTTGGCTACACCTTC
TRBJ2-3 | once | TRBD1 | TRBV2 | CASSRIQGPIDTQYF | TGTGCCAGCAGTCGAATACAGGGGCCAATCGATACGCAGTATTTT
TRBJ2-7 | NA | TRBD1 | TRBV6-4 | CASNPREGQGSLGEQYF | TGTGCCAGCAATCCTCGAGAAGGACAGGGGAGTTTAGGCGAGCAGTACTTC
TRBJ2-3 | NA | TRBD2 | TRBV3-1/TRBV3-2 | CASSRPDGSGSGADTQYF | TGTGCCAGCAGCCGCCCAGATGGTAGCGGGAGCGGTGCAGATACGCAGTATTTT
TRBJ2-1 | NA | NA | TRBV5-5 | CASSRYNEQFF | TGTGCCAGCAGCCGTTACAATGAGCAGTTCTTC
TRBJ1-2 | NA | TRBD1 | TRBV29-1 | CSVFEGAYGYTF | TGCAGCGTTTTCGAGGGGGCCTATGGCTACACCTTC
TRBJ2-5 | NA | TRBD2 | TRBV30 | CAWSPGLGQETQYF | TGTGCCTGGAGCCCGGGACTAGGTCAAGAGACCCAGTACTTC
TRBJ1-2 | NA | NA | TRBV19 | CASSTRRGNNYGYTF | TGTGCCAGTAGTACGCGGCGGGGTAATAACTATGGCTACACCTTC
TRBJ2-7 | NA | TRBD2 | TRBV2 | CASSEDRREIHEQYF | TGTGCCAGCAGTGAAGATAGGCGGGAGATCCACGAGCAGTACTTC
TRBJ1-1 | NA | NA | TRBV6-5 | CASLSYRTVEAFF | TGTGCCAGCCTCTCCTATAGGACAGTTGAAGCTTTCTTT
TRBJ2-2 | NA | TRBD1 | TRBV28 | CASSPRGRDTGELFF | TGTGCCAGCAGTCCTAGGGGGCGCGACACCGGGGAGCTGTTTTTT
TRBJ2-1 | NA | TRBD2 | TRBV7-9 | CASSLVLAGNYEQFF | TGTGCCAGCAGCTTGGTACTAGCGGGAAATTATGAGCAGTTCTTC
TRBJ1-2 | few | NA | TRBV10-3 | CATGGPVGYGYTF | TGTGCCACCGGGGGACCGGTAGGCTATGGCTACACCTTC
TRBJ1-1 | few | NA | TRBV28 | CASSFSLDTTQEAFF | TGTGCCAGCAGTTTTTCCCTGGACACAACCCAGGAAGCTTTCTTT
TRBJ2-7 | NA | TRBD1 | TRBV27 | CASSPGQPPSVQYF | TGTGCCAGCAGCCCGGGACAGCCCCCTAGTGTGCAGTACTTC
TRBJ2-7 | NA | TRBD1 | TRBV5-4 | CASSLKPGQGAREQYF | TGTGCCAGCAGCTTGAAACCGGGACAGGGGGCGAGGGAGCAGTACTTC
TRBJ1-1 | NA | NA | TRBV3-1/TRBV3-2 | CASSQEGFWDTEAFF | TGTGCCAGCAGCCAAGAGGGCTTTTGGGACACTGAAGCTTTCTTT
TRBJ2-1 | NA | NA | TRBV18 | CASSSQGNEQFF | TGTGCCAGCTCATCTCAGGGGAATGAGCAGTTCTTC
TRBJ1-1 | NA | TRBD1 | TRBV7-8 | CASSHWADRVPEAFF | TGTGCCAGCAGCCACTGGGCCGACAGGGTCCCTGAAGCTTTCTTT
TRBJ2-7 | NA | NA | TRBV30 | CAWRYGRRSYEQYF | TGTGCCTGGAGATATGGCAGGCGCTCCTACGAGCAGTACTTC
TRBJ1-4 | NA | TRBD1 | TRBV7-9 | CASSSRTGSNEKLFF | TGTGCCAGCAGCTCGAGGACAGGGTCTAATGAAAAACTGTTTTTT